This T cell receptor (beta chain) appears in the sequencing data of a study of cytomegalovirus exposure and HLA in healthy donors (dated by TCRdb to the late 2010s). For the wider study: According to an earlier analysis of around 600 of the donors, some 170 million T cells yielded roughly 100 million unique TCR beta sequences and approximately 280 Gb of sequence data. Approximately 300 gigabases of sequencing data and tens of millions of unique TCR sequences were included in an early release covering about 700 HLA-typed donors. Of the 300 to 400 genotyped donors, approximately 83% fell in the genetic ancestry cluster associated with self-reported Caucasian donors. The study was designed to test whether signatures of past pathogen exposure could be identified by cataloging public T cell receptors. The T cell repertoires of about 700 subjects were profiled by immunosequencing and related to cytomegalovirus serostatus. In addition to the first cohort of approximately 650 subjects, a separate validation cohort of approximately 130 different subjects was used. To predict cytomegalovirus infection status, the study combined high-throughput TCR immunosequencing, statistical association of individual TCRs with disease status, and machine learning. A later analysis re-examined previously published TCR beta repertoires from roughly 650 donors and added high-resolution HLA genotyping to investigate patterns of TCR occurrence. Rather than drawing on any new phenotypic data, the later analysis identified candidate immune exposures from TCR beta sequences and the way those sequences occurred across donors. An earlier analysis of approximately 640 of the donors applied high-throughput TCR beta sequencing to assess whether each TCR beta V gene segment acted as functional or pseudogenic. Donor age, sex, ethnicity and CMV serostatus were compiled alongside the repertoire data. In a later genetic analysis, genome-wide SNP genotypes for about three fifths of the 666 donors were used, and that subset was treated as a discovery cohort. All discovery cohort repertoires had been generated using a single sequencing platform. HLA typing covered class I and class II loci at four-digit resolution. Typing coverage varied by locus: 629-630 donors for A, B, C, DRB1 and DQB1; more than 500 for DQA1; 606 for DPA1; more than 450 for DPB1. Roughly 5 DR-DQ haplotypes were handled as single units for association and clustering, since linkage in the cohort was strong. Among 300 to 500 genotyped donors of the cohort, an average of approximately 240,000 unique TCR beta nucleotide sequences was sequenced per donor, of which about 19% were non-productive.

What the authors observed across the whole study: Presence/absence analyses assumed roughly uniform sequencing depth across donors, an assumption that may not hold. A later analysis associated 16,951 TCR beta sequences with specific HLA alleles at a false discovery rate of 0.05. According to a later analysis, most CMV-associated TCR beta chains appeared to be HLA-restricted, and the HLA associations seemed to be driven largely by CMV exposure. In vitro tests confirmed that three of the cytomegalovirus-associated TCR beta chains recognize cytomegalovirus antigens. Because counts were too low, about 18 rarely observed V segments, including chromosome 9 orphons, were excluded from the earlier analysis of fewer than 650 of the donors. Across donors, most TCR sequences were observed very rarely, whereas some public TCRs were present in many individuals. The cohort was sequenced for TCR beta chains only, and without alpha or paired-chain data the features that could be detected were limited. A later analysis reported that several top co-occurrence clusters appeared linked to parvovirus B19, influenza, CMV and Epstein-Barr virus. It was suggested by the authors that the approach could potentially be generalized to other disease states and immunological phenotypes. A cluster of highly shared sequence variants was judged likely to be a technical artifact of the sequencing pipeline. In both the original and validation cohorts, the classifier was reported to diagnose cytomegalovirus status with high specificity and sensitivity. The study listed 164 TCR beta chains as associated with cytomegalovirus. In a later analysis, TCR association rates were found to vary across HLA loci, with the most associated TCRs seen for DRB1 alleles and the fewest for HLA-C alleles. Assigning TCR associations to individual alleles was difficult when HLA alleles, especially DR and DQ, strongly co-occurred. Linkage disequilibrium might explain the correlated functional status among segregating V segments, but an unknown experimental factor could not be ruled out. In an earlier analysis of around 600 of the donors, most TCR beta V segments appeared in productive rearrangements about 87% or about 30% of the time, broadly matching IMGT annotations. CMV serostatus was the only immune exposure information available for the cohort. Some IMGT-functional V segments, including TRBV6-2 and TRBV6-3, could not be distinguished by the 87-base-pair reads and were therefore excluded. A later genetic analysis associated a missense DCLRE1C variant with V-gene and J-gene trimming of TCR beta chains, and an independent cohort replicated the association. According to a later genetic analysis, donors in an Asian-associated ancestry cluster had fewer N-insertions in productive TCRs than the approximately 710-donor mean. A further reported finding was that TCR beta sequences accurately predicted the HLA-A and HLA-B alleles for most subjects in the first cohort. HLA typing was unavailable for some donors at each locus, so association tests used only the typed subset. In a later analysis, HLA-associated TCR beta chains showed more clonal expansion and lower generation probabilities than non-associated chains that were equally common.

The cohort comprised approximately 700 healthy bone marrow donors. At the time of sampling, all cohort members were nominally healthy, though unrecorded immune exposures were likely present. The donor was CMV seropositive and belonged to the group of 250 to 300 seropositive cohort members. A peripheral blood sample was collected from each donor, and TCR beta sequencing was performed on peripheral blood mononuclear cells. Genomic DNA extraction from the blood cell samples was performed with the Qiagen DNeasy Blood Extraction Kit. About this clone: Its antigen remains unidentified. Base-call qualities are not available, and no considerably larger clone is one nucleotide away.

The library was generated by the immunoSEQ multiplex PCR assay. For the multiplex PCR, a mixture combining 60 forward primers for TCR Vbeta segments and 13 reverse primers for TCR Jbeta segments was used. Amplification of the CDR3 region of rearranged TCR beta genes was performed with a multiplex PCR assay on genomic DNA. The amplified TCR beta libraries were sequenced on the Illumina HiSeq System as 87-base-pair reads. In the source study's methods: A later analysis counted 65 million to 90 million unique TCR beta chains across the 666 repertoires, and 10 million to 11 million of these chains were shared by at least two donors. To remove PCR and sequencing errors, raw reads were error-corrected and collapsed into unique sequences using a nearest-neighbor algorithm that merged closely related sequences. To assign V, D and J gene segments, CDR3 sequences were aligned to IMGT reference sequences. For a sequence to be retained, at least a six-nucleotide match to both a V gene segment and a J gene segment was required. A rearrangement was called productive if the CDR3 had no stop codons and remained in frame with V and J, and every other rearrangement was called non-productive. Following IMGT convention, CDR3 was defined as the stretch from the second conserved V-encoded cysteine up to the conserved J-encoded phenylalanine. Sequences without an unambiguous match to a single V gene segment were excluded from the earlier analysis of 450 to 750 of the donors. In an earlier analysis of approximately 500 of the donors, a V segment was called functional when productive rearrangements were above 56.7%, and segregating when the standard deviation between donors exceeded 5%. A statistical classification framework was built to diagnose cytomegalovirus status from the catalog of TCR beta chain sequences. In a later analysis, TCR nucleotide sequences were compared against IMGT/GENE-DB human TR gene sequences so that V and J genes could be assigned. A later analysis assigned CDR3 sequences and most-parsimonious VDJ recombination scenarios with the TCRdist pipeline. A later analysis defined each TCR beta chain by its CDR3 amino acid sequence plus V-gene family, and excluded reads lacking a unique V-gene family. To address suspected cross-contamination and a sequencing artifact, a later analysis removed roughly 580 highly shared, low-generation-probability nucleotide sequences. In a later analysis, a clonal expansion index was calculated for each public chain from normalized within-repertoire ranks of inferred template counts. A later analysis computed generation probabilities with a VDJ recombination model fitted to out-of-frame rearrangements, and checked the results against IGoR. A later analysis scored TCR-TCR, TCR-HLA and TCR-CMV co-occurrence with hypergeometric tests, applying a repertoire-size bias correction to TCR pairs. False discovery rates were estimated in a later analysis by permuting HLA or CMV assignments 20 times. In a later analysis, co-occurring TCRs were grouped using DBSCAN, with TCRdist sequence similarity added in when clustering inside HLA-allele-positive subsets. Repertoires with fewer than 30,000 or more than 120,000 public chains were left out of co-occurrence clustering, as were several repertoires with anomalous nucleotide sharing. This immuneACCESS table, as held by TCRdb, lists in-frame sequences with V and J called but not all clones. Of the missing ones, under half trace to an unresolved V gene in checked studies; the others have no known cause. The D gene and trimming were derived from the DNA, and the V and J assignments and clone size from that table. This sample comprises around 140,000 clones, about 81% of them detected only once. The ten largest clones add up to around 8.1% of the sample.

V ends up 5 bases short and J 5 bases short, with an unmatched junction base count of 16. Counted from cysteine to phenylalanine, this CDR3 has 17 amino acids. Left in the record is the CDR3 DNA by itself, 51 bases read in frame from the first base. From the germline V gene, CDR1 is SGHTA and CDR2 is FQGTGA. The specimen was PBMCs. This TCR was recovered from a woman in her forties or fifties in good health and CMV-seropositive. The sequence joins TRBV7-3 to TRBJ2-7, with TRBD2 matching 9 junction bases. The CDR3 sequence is CASSPAGGLGLHHEQYF. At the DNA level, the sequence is TGTGCCAGCAGCCCGGCGGGGGGGTTAGGCCTACACCACGAGCAGTACTTC.